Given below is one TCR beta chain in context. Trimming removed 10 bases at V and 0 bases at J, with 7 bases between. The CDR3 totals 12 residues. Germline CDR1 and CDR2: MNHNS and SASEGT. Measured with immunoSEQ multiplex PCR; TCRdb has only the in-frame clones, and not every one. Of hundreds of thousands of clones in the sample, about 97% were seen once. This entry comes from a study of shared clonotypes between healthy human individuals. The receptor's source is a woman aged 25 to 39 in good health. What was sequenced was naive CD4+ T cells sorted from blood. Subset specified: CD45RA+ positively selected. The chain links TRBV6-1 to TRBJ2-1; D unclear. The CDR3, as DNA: TGTGCCATGGCGAGCTCCTACAATGAGCAGTTCTTC. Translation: CAMASSYNEQFF.